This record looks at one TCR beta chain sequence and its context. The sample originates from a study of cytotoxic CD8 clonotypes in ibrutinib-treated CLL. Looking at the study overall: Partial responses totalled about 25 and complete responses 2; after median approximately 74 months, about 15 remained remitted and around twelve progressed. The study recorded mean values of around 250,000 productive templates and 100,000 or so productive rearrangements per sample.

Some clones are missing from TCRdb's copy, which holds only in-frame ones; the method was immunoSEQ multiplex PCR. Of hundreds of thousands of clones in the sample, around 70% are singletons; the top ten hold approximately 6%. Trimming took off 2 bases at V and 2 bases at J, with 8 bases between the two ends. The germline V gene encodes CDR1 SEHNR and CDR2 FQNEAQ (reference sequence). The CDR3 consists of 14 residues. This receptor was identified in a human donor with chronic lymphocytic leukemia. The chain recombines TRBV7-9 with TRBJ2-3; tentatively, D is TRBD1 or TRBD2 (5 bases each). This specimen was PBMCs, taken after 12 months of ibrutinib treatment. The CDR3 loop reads CASSLLGTTDTQYF. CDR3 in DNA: TGTGCCAGCAGCTTACTGGGGACCACAGATACGCAGTATTTT.